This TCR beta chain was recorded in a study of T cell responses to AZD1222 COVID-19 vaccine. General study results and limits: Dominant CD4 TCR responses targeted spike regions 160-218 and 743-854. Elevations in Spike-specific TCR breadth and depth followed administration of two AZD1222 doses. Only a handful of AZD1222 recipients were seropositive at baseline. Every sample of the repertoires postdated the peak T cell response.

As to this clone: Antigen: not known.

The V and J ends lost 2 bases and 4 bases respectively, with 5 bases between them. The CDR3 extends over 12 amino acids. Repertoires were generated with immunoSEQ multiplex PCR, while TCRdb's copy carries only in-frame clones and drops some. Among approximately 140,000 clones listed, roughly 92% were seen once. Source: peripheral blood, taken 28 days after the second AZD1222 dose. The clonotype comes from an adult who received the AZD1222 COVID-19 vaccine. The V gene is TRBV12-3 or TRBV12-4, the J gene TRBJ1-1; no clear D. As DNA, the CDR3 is TGTGCCAGCAGTTTAACGCGCACTGAAGCTTTCTTT. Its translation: CASSLTRTEAFF.